Below, 8 T cell receptor beta chains from the same sample are listed, as sequenced in a study of radiotherapy plus CTLA-4 blockade in lung cancer (dated by TCRdb to 2016 to 2019). Libraries came from the immunoSEQ multiplex PCR assay. Drawn from immuneACCESS, this table holds only the in-frame rearrangements with V and J called that TCRdb kept. Clones are partly lost; checked studies trace under half to an unresolved V gene and leave the rest unexplained. For this sample the table gives 71,000 or so clones, of which about 87% were detected only once. The top ten constitute over 0.85% of the sample. The sequenced sample was peripheral blood, obtained from a patient treated with radiotherapy plus ipilimumab. The receptors stem from a human donor with non-small cell lung cancer who had stable disease on radiotherapy plus ipilimumab.

V is TRBV5-1 and J is TRBJ2-5; TRBD1 matches at 9 bases. This CDR3 has 18 residues. V shed 3 bases, J shed 4 bases, and the junction held 16 bases outside the gene matches. The germline V gene encodes CDR1 SGHRS and CDR2 YFSETQ. The CDR3 DNA reads TGCGCCAGCAGCTGGGAAACTATTTCCGGGACAGGGTTAGAGACCCAGTACTTC. This encodes CASSWETISGTGLETQYF. Based on the CDR3 plus reference TRBV5-1 and TRBJ2-5, the full variable domain is KAGVTQTPRYLIKTRGQQVTLSCSPISGHRSVSWYQQTPGQGLQFLFEYFSETQRNKGNFPGRFSGRQFSNSRSEMNVSTLELGDSALYLCASSWETISGTGLETQYFGPGTRLLVL.

This clone was counted a few times. The chain uses TRBV21-1 and TRBJ1-3; the DNA was not used to check the table's D call, TRBD1. TRBV21-1 is a listed pseudogene. The CDR3 is 13 residues long. For the CDR3, the DNA is TGTGCCAGCAGGGACAACTCTGGAAACACCATATATTTT. Amino acids: CASRDNSGNTIYF.

DNA of the CDR3: TGCGCCAGCAGCTCCGACAGGGGGAACGTGCCTCACCACGAGCAGTACTTC. Its translation is CASSSDRGNVPHHEQYF. This chain uses TRBV5-1 with TRBJ2-7, with 9 bases aligning to TRBD1. With 3 bases clipped from V and 5 bases from J, the junction kept 15 bases outside the gene matches. Germline assignment: CDR1 SGHRS and CDR2 YFSETQ. This CDR3 is 17 amino acids long. The variable domain in full, with the rest retrieved from reference TRBV5-1 and TRBJ2-7, is KAGVTQTPRYLIKTRGQQVTLSCSPISGHRSVSWYQQTPGQGLQFLFEYFSETQRNKGNFPGRFSGRQFSNSRSEMNVSTLELGDSALYLCASSSDRGNVPHHEQYFGPGTRLTVT.

The chain recombines TRBV9 with TRBJ1-5; 7 bases are shared with TRBD1. Losses at the gene ends were 1 base for V and 3 bases for J; bases not matched to a gene: 1. Germline V gives CDR1 SGDLS, CDR2 YYNGEE. The CDR3 consists of 14 residues. CDR3 loop: CASSVQGDNQPQHF. The CDR3 DNA is TGTGCCAGCAGCGTACAGGGGGACAATCAGCCCCAGCATTTT. The full variable domain, in which reference TRBV9 and TRBJ1-5 provide the parts outside the CDR3, is DSGVTQTPKHLITATGQRVTLRCSPRSGDLSVYWYQQSLDQGLQFLIQYYNGEERAKGNILERFSAQQFPDLHSELNLSSLELGDSALYFCASSVQGDNQPQHFGDGTRLSIL.

The gene calls are TRBV6-6 and TRBJ1-6; D gene unclear. The V gene's germline CDR1 is MNHNY and CDR2 SVGAGI (reference sequence). The CDR3 covers 11 residues. The germline V and J ends were trimmed by 6 bases and 7 bases, with 4 bases remaining between them. The CDR3 reads CASRENSPLHF. In DNA form, the CDR3 reads TGTGCCAGCAGAGAGAATTCACCCCTCCACTTT.

The chain combines TRBV30 with TRBJ1-2; 11 bases agree with TRBD1. With 2 bases clipped from V and 4 bases from J, the junction kept 6 bases outside the gene matches. This CDR3 spans 15 amino acids. Per the germline V gene, CDR1 is GTSNPN and CDR2 is SVGIG (reference sequence). The CDR3 reads CAWSIGTGGFYGYTF. The CDR3 coding sequence is TGTGCCTGGAGTATCGGGACAGGGGGATTCTATGGCTACACCTTC.

The chain links TRBV29-1 to TRBJ1-2; 7 nucleotides line up with TRBD1. The CDR3 has 13 amino acids. From germline, CDR1 is SQVTM and CDR2 ANQGSEA. V lost 0 bases, J lost 6 bases, and 4 bases stayed unmatched. This CDR3 is CSVEDDRDDGYTF. The CDR3 coding sequence is TGCAGCGTTGAAGATGACAGGGATGATGGCTACACCTTC.

The rearrangement uses TRBV4-1 and TRBJ2-7; perhaps TRBD2 as D (5 bases). The CDR3 has 18 amino acids. With 0 bases removed from V and 3 bases from J, the gap between germline ends came to 21 bases. Germline loops: CDR1 MGHRA, CDR2 YSYEKL. CDR3 sequence (DNA): TGCGCCAGCAGCCAAGAAGGGTCAAGGACTCCTAGTTACTACGAGCAGTACTTC. Its protein product is CASSQEGSRTPSYYEQYF.